The 20 T cell receptor beta chains presented below share a single source sample, sequenced in a study of shared clonotypes between healthy human individuals. TCRdb's copy holds only in-frame clones and misses some; the assay was immunoSEQ multiplex PCR. The sample shows approximately 500,000 clones, approximately 81% of them seen only once. The sample was PBMCs. Every receptor here comes from a woman aged 40 to 49 in good health. Some clones in this sample may be carry-over from other donors' samples.

V gene TRBV27 combines with J gene TRBJ2-7; 12 bases line up with TRBD2. V trimming: 10 bases; J trimming: 3 bases; junction bases outside the gene matches: 4. In germline, CDR1 is MNHEY, CDR2 SMNVEV (reference sequence). This CDR3 has 13 residues. The chain's CDR3 is CATWTSGDYEQYF. CDR3 in DNA: TGTGCCACCTGGACTAGCGGGGACTACGAGCAGTACTTC.

The chain is built from TRBV6-1 and TRBJ1-1, with D unresolved. The V gene's germline CDR1 is MNHNS and CDR2 SASEGT. V was shortened by 2 bases and J by 8 bases, with 9 bases between the two germline ends. CDR3 length: 12 residues. CDR3 residues: CASSEIGVEAFF. DNA for the CDR3: TGTGCCAGCAGTGAAATTGGGGTGGAAGCTTTCTTT.

The chain uses TRBV28 and TRBJ2-7; no definite D call. V lost 7 bases and J lost 6, with 22 bases in between. There are 15 residues in the CDR3. In germline, CDR1 is MDHEN, CDR2 SYDVKM. This CDR3 is CASTPGQVPIREQYF. Written as DNA, the CDR3 is TGTGCCAGCACCCCTGGGCAGGTCCCTATTCGCGAGCAGTACTTC.

In its sample, this clone was seen a few times. V is TRBV6-6 and J is TRBJ2-1, with a weak D call TRBD1 (5 bases). V lost 2 bases and J lost 6, with 14 bases in between. The CDR3 runs to 15 residues. The germline V gene encodes CDR1 MNHNY and CDR2 SVGAGI (reference sequence). The CDR3 sequence is CASSYRGSWANEQFF. The DNA for the CDR3 is TGTGCCAGCAGTTACAGGGGATCCTGGGCCAATGAGCAGTTCTTC.

Concerning this clone itself: The sample carries other DNA sequences with the same CDR3. This chain links TRBV5-1 with TRBJ2-7; no clear D gene. This CDR3 has 11 amino acids. V dropped 3 bases and J dropped 4 bases, with 5 bases sitting between them. CDR1 SGHRS and CDR2 YFSETQ come from the germline V gene. The DNA of the CDR3 is TGCGCCAGCAGCTCCACATACGAGCAGTACTTC. This sequence encodes CASSSTYEQYF.

The chain links TRBV28 to TRBJ1-3, with D perhaps matching TRBD1 (6 bases). The CDR3 contains 14 residues. Germline CDR1 reads MDHEN; CDR2 reads SYDVKM. V lost 3 bases and J lost 4, with 10 bases in between. CDR3 in DNA: TGTGCCAGCAGTTTGGGTGACAGGGGAAACACCATATATTTT. Translating it yields CASSLGDRGNTIYF.

The chain combines TRBV9 with TRBJ2-7; 7 bases align to TRBD2. CDR1 is SGDLS and CDR2 is YYNGEE in the germline V gene. With V trimmed by 0 bases and J by 3 bases, 3 bases remained unmatched. CDR3 size: 14 residues. Here the CDR3 reads CASSVASGSYEQYF. CDR3 DNA sequence: TGTGCCAGCAGCGTAGCTAGCGGCAGCTACGAGCAGTACTTC. Using reference TRBV9 and TRBJ2-7 for the parts outside the CDR3, the full variable domain is DSGVTQTPKHLITATGQRVTLRCSPRSGDLSVYWYQQSLDQGLQFLIQYYNGEERAKGNILERFSAQQFPDLHSELNLSSLELGDSALYFCASSVASGSYEQYFGPGTRLTVT.

The chain links TRBV19 to TRBJ1-1; TRBD1 aligns across 8 bases. The CDR3 spans 13 residues. V shed 5 bases, J shed 5 bases, and the junction held 4 bases outside the gene matches. CDR1 LNHDA and CDR2 SQIVND come from the germline V gene (reference sequence). The DNA of the CDR3 is TGTGCCAGTAGTTTGCAGGGGGCGACTGAAGCTTTCTTT. This codes for CASSLQGATEAFF.

There are a few counts of this clone. The CDR3 region has the DNA TGTGCCAGTAGTATAGGACAGGGGCTTGCGGGCACTGAAGCTTTCTTT. This codes for CASSIGQGLAGTEAFF. The chain carries TRBV19 and TRBJ1-1, with 8 bases that match TRBD1. V was clipped by 1 base and J by 4 bases; unmatched bases: 8. CDR3 size: 16 residues. CDR1 is LNHDA and CDR2 is SQIVND in the germline V gene (reference sequence).

V is TRBV7-9 and J is TRBJ2-3; TRBD1 is a possible D gene (6 bases). The CDR3 is made up of 17 amino acids. The V gene's germline CDR1 is SEHNR and CDR2 FQNEAQ (reference sequence). Trimming took off 2 bases at V and 2 bases at J, with 17 bases between the two ends. Here the CDR3 DNA reads TGTGCCAGCAGCTTATCCCTCGGGACACTACTCACAGATACGCAGTATTTT. Translating gives CASSLSLGTLLTDTQYF.

The gene calls are TRBV29-1 and TRBJ2-5, with TRBD2 matching 9 bases. The CDR3 extends over 13 amino acids. Germline-derived CDR1 and CDR2 are SQVTM and ANQGSEA. The V gene end was trimmed by 5 bases and the J gene end by 3 bases; junction bases not matched to a gene: 4. This CDR3 reads CSVIPSGKETQYF. The CDR3 DNA is TGCAGCGTTATCCCTAGCGGGAAAGAGACCCAGTACTTC.

The rearrangement uses TRBV5-1 and TRBJ2-1; TRBD1 is a possible D gene (6 bases). V lost 0 bases and J 1 base, leaving 11 bases between the germline ends. CDR1 and CDR2 from the germline V gene are SGHRS and YFSETQ. The CDR3 has 16 residues. The CDR3 DNA is TGCGCCAGCAGCTTGGGTGACAGGTTATCCTACAATGAGCAGTTCTTC. Amino acid sequence: CASSLGDRLSYNEQFF.

Comments on this clone: Relative to the germline gene, one junction end is altered; a read error may explain this. Within the sample, other DNA sequences also encode this same CDR3. The chain is built from TRBV5-4 and TRBJ2-1; perhaps TRBD1 as D (6 bases). Germline CDR1 and CDR2: SGHNT and YYREEE (reference sequence). The CDR3 runs to 13 residues. The CDR3 sequence: CASSTWTAGLLFF. The CDR3 DNA reads as TGCGCCAGCAGCACCTGGACAGCCGGTCTCTTGTTCTTC.

The chain links TRBV5-1 to TRBJ1-4, with D hard to call. CDR3 size: 15 residues. Germline V gene sequence: CDR1 SGHRS, CDR2 YFSETQ. Trimming stripped 0 bases from V and 7 bases from J, with 13 bases between. Here the CDR3 DNA reads TGCGCCAGCAGCTTGGCCCTCACTCGGGGTGAAAAACTGTTTTTT. Its protein is CASSLALTRGEKLFF.

This clone has a single count. The genes are TRBV27 and TRBJ1-4, with 7 bases aligning to TRBD1. Germline assignment: CDR1 MNHEY and CDR2 SMNVEV (reference sequence). This CDR3 spans 15 amino acids. Losses at the gene ends were 2 bases for V and 8 bases for J; bases not matched to a gene: 8. The CDR3 is CASSLKGTVVEKLFF. The CDR3 nucleotides are TGTGCCAGCAGTTTAAAGGGGACAGTAGTGGAAAAACTGTTTTTT.

The rearrangement uses TRBV9 and TRBJ2-3, with D perhaps matching TRBD1 (6 bases). CDR3 size: 17 residues. V was pared by 3 bases and J by 2 bases, with 19 bases between. Looked up from germline, CDR1 is SGDLS and CDR2 is YYNGEE. The CDR3 loop reads CASSERGSRLSTDTQYF. CDR3 sequence (DNA): TGTGCCAGCAGCGAGAGGGGGTCAAGGCTTTCCACAGATACGCAGTATTTT.

On this clone itself: A far larger clone is one nucleotide away, so this likely arose from a read error. At the DNA level, this CDR3 is encoded by other sequences in the same sample as well. The V gene is TRBV28, the J gene TRBJ1-2; no firm D call. From germline, CDR1 is MDHEN and CDR2 SYDVKM. V was pared by 4 bases and J by 6 bases, with 9 bases between. The CDR3 runs 12 residues. For the CDR3, the DNA is TGTGCCAGCAGTTACAATCCAGATGGCTACACCTTC. Translating it yields CASSYNPDGYTF.

This clone was observed at least ten times. Other DNA sequences in the sample encode the same CDR3. The chain uses TRBV28 and TRBJ1-4, with D tentatively TRBD1 (6 bases). V was shortened by 8 bases and J by 0 bases, with 22 bases between the two germline ends. Per the germline V gene, CDR1 is MDHEN and CDR2 is SYDVKM. This CDR3 comprises 18 residues. CDR3 loop: CASRRPDRFSATNEKLFF. CDR3 nucleotide sequence: TGTGCCAGCCGTAGACCTGACAGGTTCTCTGCAACTAATGAAAAACTGTTTTTT.

As to this clone: A far larger clone is one base from this, pointing to a likely read error. Other DNA sequences of this sample code for an identical CDR3. The V and J genes are TRBV7-2 and TRBJ2-3; D unclear. This CDR3 has 13 amino acids. Germline V CDR1 and CDR2: SGHTA, FQGNSA. CDR3 protein: CASSLARLDTQYF. CDR3 coding DNA: TGCGCCAGCAGCTTAGCCCGCTTAGATACGCAGTATTTT.

CDR3 loop: CASSQPLAGGHQETQYF. The CDR3 DNA sequence: TGTGCCAGCAGCCAACCCCTAGCGGGAGGCCACCAAGAGACCCAGTACTTC. This chain uses TRBV4-2 with TRBJ2-5; 11 nucleotides agree with TRBD2. Germline assignment: CDR1 LGHNA and CDR2 YNFKEQ. V lost 2 bases, J lost 0 bases, and 5 bases stayed unmatched. The CDR3 is 17 residues long.